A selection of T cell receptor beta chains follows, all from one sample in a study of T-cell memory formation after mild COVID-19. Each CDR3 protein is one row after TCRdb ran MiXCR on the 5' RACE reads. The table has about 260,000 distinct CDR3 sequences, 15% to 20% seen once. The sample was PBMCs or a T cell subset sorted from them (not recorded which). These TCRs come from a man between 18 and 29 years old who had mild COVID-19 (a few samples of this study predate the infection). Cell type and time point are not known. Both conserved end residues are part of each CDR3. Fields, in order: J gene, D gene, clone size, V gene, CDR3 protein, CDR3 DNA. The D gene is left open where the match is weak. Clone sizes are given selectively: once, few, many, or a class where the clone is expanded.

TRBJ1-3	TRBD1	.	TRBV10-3	CAISPTGTAGNTIYF	TGTGCCATCAGTCCGACCGGGACAGCCGGAAACACCATATATTTT
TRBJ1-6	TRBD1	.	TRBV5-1	CASSSGQAWDSPLHF	TGCGCCAGCAGCTCCGGACAGGCTTGGGATTCACCCCTCCACTTT
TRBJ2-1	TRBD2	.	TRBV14	CASSLLTSGDNEQFF	TGTGCCAGCAGCCTCCTGACTAGCGGCGACAATGAGCAGTTCTTC
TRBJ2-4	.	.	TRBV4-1	CASSQEPGQIQYF	TGCGCCAGCAGCCAAGAACCGGGGCAAATTCAGTACTTC
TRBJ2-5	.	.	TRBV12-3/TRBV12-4	CASSLKTQYF	TGTGCCAGCAGTTTGAAGACCCAGTACTTC
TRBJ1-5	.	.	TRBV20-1	CSARGKAGWSQPQHF	TGCAGTGCTAGAGGGAAGGCAGGGTGGAGTCAGCCCCAGCATTTT
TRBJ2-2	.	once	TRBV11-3	CASSLDGRTTGELFF	TGTGCCAGCAGCTTAGACGGCCGAACAACCGGGGAGCTGTTTTTT
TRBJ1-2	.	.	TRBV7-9	CASSLIGGLGHGYTF	TGTGCCAGCAGCTTAATCGGGGGCTTGGGTCATGGCTACACCTTC
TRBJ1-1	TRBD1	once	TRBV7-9	CASSLDRGGNTEAFF	TGTGCCAGCAGCCTGGACAGGGGCGGGAACACTGAAGCTTTCTTT
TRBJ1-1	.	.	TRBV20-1	CSGYLGGIAFF	TGCAGTGGGTATTTGGGGGGAATAGCTTTCTTT
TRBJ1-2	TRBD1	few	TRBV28	CASGGPQDRDGYTF	TGTGCCAGCGGGGGTCCACAGGACAGGGACGGCTACACCTTC
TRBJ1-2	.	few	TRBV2	CASSLDNYYYGYTF	TGTGCCAGCAGCCTAGACAACTACTACTATGGCTACACCTTC
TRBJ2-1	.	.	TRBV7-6	CASSTLGDLGNEQFF	TGTGCCAGCAGTACCCTCGGGGATTTGGGTAATGAGCAGTTCTTC
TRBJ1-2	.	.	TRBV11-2	CASSLVLEGDYTF	TGTGCCAGCAGCTTAGTACTTGAGGGAGACTACACCTTC
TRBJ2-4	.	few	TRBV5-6	CASSLGGLRGAKNIQYF	TGTGCCAGCAGCTTGGGGGGCCTCCGGGGTGCCAAAAACATTCAGTACTTC
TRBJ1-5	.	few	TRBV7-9	CASRGGGNQPQHF	TGTGCCAGCCGCGGTGGGGGCAATCAGCCCCAGCATTTT
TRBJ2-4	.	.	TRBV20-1	CSARDWGTSRAKNIQYF	TGCAGTGCTAGAGATTGGGGCACTAGCCGAGCCAAAAACATTCAGTACTTC
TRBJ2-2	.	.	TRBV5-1	CASSLFRDVNTGELFF	TGCGCCAGCAGCTTGTTTCGGGACGTTAACACCGGGGAGCTGTTTTTT
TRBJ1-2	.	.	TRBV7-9	CASSPTTGRGYTF	TGTGCCAGCAGCCCGACGACAGGCCGTGGCTACACCTTC
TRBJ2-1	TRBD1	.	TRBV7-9	CASLRTGVGNEQFF	TGTGCCAGCTTGCGAACAGGGGTAGGGAATGAGCAGTTCTTC
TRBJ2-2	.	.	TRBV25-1	CASTLTGTNTGELFF	TGTGCCAGCACGCTTACTGGGACGAACACCGGGGAGCTGTTTTTT
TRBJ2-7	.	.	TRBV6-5	CASSDNSYEQYF	TGTGCCAGCTCGGACAACTCCTACGAGCAGTACTTC
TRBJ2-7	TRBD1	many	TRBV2	CASSEAQGAEYF	TGTGCCAGCAGTGAAGCCCAGGGGGCAGAGTACTTC
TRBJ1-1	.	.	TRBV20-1	CSARDFGGLAEAFF	TGCAGTGCTAGAGACTTTGGGGGGTTGGCTGAAGCTTTCTTT
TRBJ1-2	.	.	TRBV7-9	CASSPPLNPGGYGYTF	TGTGCCAGCAGCCCCCCCTTGAATCCCGGAGGCTATGGCTACACCTTC
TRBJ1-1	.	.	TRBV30	CAWSSGPNTEAFF	TGTGCCTGGAGTTCAGGACCGAACACTGAAGCTTTCTTT
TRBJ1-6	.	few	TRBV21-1	CASSNWVSPLHF	TGTGCCAGCAGCAATTGGGTTTCACCCCTCCACTTT
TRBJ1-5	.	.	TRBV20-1	CSARDRILNQPQHF	TGCAGTGCTAGAGATCGAATTCTTAATCAGCCCCAGCATTTT
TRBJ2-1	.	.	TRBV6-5	CASSYGNSYNEQFF	TGTGCCAGCAGTTACGGGAACTCCTACAATGAGCAGTTCTTC
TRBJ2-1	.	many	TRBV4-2	CASSQDGTHVNNEQFF	TGTGCCAGCAGCCAAGATGGCACCCATGTAAACAATGAGCAGTTCTTC
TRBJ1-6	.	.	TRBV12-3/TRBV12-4	CASSFLDPDSPLHF	TGTGCCAGCAGTTTTCTCGACCCTGATTCACCCCTCCACTTT
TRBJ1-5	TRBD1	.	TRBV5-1	CASSLWTGSNQPQHF	TGCGCCAGCAGCTTGTGGACAGGCAGCAATCAGCCCCAGCATTTT
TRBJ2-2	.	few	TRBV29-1	CSVAEDTGELFF	TGCAGCGTTGCGGAGGACACCGGGGAGCTGTTTTTT
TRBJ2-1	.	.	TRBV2	CASSEQGDRGEQFF	TGTGCCAGCAGTGAGCAGGGGGATCGGGGGGAGCAGTTCTTC
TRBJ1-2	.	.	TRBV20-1	CSARDLLYGYTF	TGCAGTGCTAGAGATCTCCTCTATGGCTACACCTTC
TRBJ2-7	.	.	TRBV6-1	CASSPPGKWYF	TGTGCCAGCAGTCCTCCGGGAAAATGGTACTTC
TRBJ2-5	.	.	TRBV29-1	CSVSNWAQYF	TGCAGCGTGTCTAACTGGGCCCAGTACTTC
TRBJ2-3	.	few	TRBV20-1	CSAILADTQYF	TGCAGTGCCATACTAGCAGATACGCAGTATTTT
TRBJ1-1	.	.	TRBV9	CASSARGGPDTEAFF	TGTGCCAGCAGCGCGAGGGGGGGTCCAGACACTGAAGCTTTCTTT
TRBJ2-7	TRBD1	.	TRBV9	CASSVGGTGGSYEQYF	TGTGCCAGCAGCGTAGGGGGGACAGGGGGCTCCTACGAGCAGTACTTC
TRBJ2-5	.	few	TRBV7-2	CASSLALALLGETQYF	TGTGCCAGCAGCTTAGCGTTGGCCCTCTTAGGGGAGACCCAGTACTTC
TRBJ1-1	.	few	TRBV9	CASSVDMVNTEAFF	TGTGCCAGCAGCGTAGACATGGTGAACACTGAAGCTTTCTTT
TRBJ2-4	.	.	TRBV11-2	CASSLGGIAKNIQYF	TGTGCCAGCAGCTTAGGGGGGATAGCCAAAAACATTCAGTACTTC
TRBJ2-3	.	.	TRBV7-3	CASSFGRTTDTQYF	TGTGCCAGCAGCTTCGGACGAACCACAGATACGCAGTATTTT
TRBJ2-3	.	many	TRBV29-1	CSGLRRDTQYF	TGCAGCGGGCTGCGTAGGGATACGCAGTATTTT
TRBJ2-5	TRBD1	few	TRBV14	CASSQNFGTGLETQYF	TGTGCCAGCAGCCAAAACTTCGGGACAGGGTTAGAGACCCAGTACTTC
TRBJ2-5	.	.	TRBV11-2	CASSLAREATQYF	TGTGCCAGCAGCTTAGCTAGGGAGGCGACCCAGTACTTC
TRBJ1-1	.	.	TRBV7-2	CASSLNAGGNTEAFF	TGTGCCAGCAGCTTAAACGCCGGGGGCAACACTGAAGCTTTCTTT
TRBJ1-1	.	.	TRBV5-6	CASGRGRAFF	TGTGCCAGCGGTCGGGGGCGAGCTTTCTTT
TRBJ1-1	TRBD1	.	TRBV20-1	CSARTTGGSGAFF	TGCAGTGCTAGAACAACAGGGGGCTCCGGAGCTTTCTTT
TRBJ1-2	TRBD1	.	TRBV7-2	CASSLRDREGGGYTF	TGTGCCAGCAGCCTAAGGGACAGGGAAGGTGGAGGCTACACCTTC
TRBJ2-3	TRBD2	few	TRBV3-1	CASRGTSGQYF	TGTGCCAGCAGGGGGACTAGCGGACAGTATTTT
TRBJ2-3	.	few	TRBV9	CASSASTATDTQYF	TGTGCCAGCAGCGCATCAACCGCCACAGATACGCAGTATTTT
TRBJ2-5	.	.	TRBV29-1	CSAGVWSQETQYF	TGCAGCGCTGGTGTGTGGAGCCAAGAGACCCAGTACTTC
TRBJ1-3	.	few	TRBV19	CASSRAEDSGNTIYF	TGTGCCAGTAGTCGGGCGGAGGACTCTGGAAACACCATATATTTT
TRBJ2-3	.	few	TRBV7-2	CASSLRSGRGYTDTQYF	TGTGCCAGCAGCTTACGATCAGGACGGGGGTACACAGATACGCAGTATTTT
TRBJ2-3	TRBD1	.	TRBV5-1	CASSAGTGSEDTQYF	TGCGCCAGCAGCGCCGGGACAGGGTCAGAAGATACGCAGTATTTT
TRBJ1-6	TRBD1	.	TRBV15	CATSGGTGNSPLHF	TGTGCCACCAGCGGGGGGACAGGAAATTCACCCCTCCACTTT
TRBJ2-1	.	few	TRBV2	CASSEAARDNEQFF	TGTGCCAGCAGTGAAGCAGCCAGGGACAATGAGCAGTTCTTC